These 10 T cell receptor beta chains were all obtained from the same sample, sequenced in a study of OX40 agonist ivuxolimab in advanced cancers. Method: immunoSEQ multiplex PCR; TCRdb's copy keeps in-frame clones and lacks some. The sample shows about 66,000 clones, approximately 86% of them seen only once. Sequences were derived from CD4+ or CD8+ T cells sorted from blood, sampled in a trial of the OX40 agonist ivuxolimab. These receptors all come from an adult with an advanced solid tumor such as melanoma, head and neck, liver or kidney cancer.

The chain is built from TRBV27 and TRBJ2-2, with D hard to call. CDR1 is MNHEY and CDR2 is SMNVEV in the germline V gene (reference sequence). Trimming stripped 3 bases from V and 4 bases from J, with 3 bases between. The CDR3 sequence is 12 residues long. CDR3 sequence (DNA): TGTGCCAGCAGTTTCAGCACCGGGGAGCTGTTTTTT. It specifies CASSFSTGELFF.

The V gene is TRBV6-1, the J gene TRBJ2-2; D is uncertain. V lost 4 bases and J 6 bases, leaving 9 bases between the germline ends. This CDR3 has 13 amino acids. Germline values: CDR1 MNHNS, CDR2 SASEGT. Written as DNA, the CDR3 is TGTGCCAGCAGTGGCGGCCGGGCCGGGGAGCTGTTTTTT. Amino acid sequence: CASSGGRAGELFF.

This clone was seen a handful of times. The genes are TRBV25-1 and TRBJ1-1; TRBD1 agrees at 7 bases. The CDR3 spans 14 residues. The germline V gene encodes CDR1 MGHDK and CDR2 SYGVNS. V lost 5 bases, J lost 2 bases, and 5 bases stayed unmatched. The CDR3 reads CASSWTGVNTEAFF. In DNA form, the CDR3 reads TGTGCCAGCAGTTGGACAGGTGTTAACACTGAAGCTTTCTTT.

The chain combines TRBV28 with TRBJ2-1; 8 bases map to TRBD2. The CDR3 contains 14 residues. Germline V gene sequence: CDR1 MDHEN, CDR2 SYDVKM. Unmatched junction bases numbered 7, after V lost 5 bases and J lost 7 bases. CDR3 bases: TGTGCCAGCAGTCTCGGACTAGCTTGGAATGAGCAGTTCTTC. Amino acid sequence: CASSLGLAWNEQFF.

There are a few counts of this clone. This same CDR3 is encoded by further DNA sequences in the sample. The rearrangement joins TRBV18 to TRBJ1-1; D unresolved. V lost 3 bases to trimming and J lost 3 bases, with 8 bases between them. The CDR3 consists of 13 residues. Germline CDR1 and CDR2: KGHSH and LQKENI. The CDR3 reads CASSPSIDTEAFF. The CDR3 region has the DNA TGTGCCAGCTCACCTAGTATCGACACTGAAGCTTTCTTT.

J is TRBJ2-7 and V is TRBV7-9; 8 nucleotides agree with TRBD2. Germline-derived CDR1 and CDR2 are SEHNR and FQNEAQ (reference sequence). With V trimmed by 5 bases and J by 6 bases, 12 bases remained unmatched. This CDR3 region has 15 residues. The CDR3 here is CASSVLSGGLGEQYF. The CDR3, as DNA: TGTGCCAGCAGCGTCTTGTCGGGAGGGCTCGGCGAGCAGTACTTC. Supplemented by reference TRBV7-9 and TRBJ2-7, the full variable domain reads DTGVSQNPRHKITKRGQNVTFRCDPISEHNRLYWYRQTLGQGPEFLTYFQNEAQLEKSRLLSDRFSAERPKGSFSTLEIQRTEQGDSAMYLCASSVLSGGLGEQYFGPGTRLTVT.

V is TRBV5-1 and J is TRBJ1-6; D may be TRBD1 (6 bases). The CDR3 is 20 amino acids. CDR1 SGHRS and CDR2 YFSETQ come from the germline V gene. V shed 1 base and J shed 0 bases, with 20 bases lying between them. The CDR3 region has the DNA TGCGCCAGCAGCTTGTCGTTTGGAGGCCAGGGGAACTCCTATAATTCACCCCTCCACTTT. It codes for CASSLSFGGQGNSYNSPLHF.

This chain joins TRBV19 and TRBJ1-5; no clear D. The CDR3 runs 15 residues. Trimming took off 7 bases at V and 0 bases at J, with 13 bases between the two ends. Germline V gene data show CDR1 as LNHDA and CDR2 as SQIVND (reference sequence). DNA of the CDR3: TGTGCCAGTAAAGCAGGAGACTATAGCAATCAGCCCCAGCATTTT. Translated: CASKAGDYSNQPQHF.

This chain joins TRBV18 and TRBJ1-4; the match to TRBD1 covers 10 bases. This CDR3 comprises 17 residues. J gave up 5 bases and V 3 bases, and 9 bases lay outside the gene matches. The germline V gene has CDR1 KGHSH and CDR2 LQKENI. This CDR3 reads CASSPYLGQGINEKLFF. CDR3 in DNA: TGTGCCAGCTCACCCTACCTGGGACAGGGGATAAATGAAAAACTGTTTTTT.

CDR3 loop: CASSLEGPSFSGANVLTF. In nucleotides, the CDR3 is TGTGCCAGCAGCTTGGAAGGGCCATCTTTCTCTGGGGCCAACGTCCTGACTTTC. This chain connects TRBV5-5 to TRBJ2-6; D gene unclear. Germline CDR1 reads SGHKS; CDR2 reads YYEKEE (reference sequence). V gave up 0 bases and J gave up 0 bases, with 13 bases separating them. CDR3 size: 18 residues.